This TCR beta chain was recorded in a study of regulatory T cells in long-lasting Graves disease. Study information: Less than 3 months of antithyroid drugs had been taken by newly diagnosed Graves' patients.

General study results and limits: A limited number of samples was an acknowledged limitation. Among persistent patients, a larger number of public clonotypes were shared (over 2,500) than among newly diagnosed patients (about 1,000).

As to this clonotype: Its matching antigen is unknown.

Germline V gives CDR1 SGHTA, CDR2 FQGTGA. The CDR3 spans 15 residues. V shed 2 bases and J shed 4 bases, with 14 bases lying between them. Arm-PCR of CDR3 regions and iRepertoire HTBI primers were used to build TCR beta libraries. A single record per CDR3 protein comes from TCRdb applying MiXCR to the multiplex PCR reads. The repertoire holds 360,000 or so distinct CDR3 sequences, with approximately 15% as singletons. Time point meaning: newly diagnosed GD, antithyroid drugs for less than 3 months. TCR sequences were obtained from RNA taken from PBMCs. The same specimen was also included in a second study, on T cells in Graves' hyperthyroidism and ophthalmopathy. That work contributes: Ophthalmopathy was distinguished from stable hyperthyroidism by 13 V-J signatures.

The sequenced sample was peripheral blood mononuclear cells (PBMCs), obtained at new diagnosis, from a patient treated with antithyroid drugs. V gene TRBV7-3 combines with J gene TRBJ2-5; possible D gene TRBD2, 6 bases. This clonotype was obtained from a man aged 40-49 years with Graves disease. CDR3 amino acids: CASSLGASVAETQYF. The CDR3 DNA is TGTGCCAGCAGCTTAGGGGCTAGCGTAGCAGAGACCCAGTACTTC.